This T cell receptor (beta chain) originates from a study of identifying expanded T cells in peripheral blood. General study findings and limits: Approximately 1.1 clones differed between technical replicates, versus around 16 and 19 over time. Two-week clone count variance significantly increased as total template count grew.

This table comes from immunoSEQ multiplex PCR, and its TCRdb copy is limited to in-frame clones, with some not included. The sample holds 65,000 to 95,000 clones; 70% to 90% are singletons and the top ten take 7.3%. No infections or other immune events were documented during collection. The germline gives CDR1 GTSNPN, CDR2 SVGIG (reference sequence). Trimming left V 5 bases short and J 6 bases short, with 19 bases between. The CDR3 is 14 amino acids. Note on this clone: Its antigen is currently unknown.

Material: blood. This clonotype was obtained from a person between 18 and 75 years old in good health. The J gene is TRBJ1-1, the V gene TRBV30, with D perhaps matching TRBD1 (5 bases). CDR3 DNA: TGTGCCTGGCAACGTGGGACCGAGATTTCTGAAGCTTTCTTT. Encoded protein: CAWQRGTEISEAFF.